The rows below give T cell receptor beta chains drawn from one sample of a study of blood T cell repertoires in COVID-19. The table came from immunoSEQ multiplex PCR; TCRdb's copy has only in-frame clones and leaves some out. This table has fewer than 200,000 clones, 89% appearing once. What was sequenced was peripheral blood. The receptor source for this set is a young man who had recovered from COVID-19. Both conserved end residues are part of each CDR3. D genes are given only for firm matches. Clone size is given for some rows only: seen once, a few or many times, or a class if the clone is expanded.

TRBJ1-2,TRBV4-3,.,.,CASNPTRQWNYGYTF,TGCGCCAGCAACCCGACCCGACAGTGGAACTATGGCTACACCTTC
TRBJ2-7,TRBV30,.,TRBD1,CAWSSGTGSYEQYF,TGTGCCTGGAGTTCCGGGACAGGGTCCTACGAGCAGTACTTC
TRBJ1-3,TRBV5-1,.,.,CASSFGEQGNTIYF,TGCGCCAGCAGCTTTGGAGAGCAGGGAAACACCATATATTTT
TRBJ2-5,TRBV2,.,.,CASSEQGQETQYF,TGTGCCAGCAGTGAACAGGGGCAAGAGACCCAGTACTTC
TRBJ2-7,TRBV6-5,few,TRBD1,CASSSARTGGYYEQYF,TGTGCCAGCAGTTCAGCGAGGACAGGGGGGTACTACGAGCAGTACTTC
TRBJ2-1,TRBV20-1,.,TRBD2,CSASGGEALDNEQFF,TGCAGTGCTAGTGGGGGGGAGGCCCTCGACAATGAGCAGTTCTTC
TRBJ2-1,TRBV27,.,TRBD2,CASSPSAREYLVPNEQFF,TGTGCCAGCAGTCCCTCGGCGCGGGAGTATCTAGTACCCAATGAGCAGTTCTTC
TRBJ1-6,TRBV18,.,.,CASSPGAQGQSPLHF,TGTGCCAGCTCACCGGGGGCCCAGGGGCAGTCACCCCTCCACTTT
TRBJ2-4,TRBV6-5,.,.,CASSVARIHIQYF,TGTGCCAGCTCCGTTGCCAGGATTCACATTCAGTACTTC
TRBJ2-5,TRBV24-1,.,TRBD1,CATSEPTGDGRETQYF,TGTGCCACCAGTGAACCTACAGGGGATGGGCGAGAGACCCAGTACTTC
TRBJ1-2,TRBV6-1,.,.,CASSEHQDTYGYTF,TGTGCCAGCAGTGAGCACCAGGACACCTATGGCTACACCTTC
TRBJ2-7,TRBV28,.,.,CASSLGHGDEQYF,TGTGCCAGCAGTTTGGGCCACGGGGACGAGCAGTACTTC
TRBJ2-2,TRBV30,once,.,CAWSVLRVGTGELFF,TGTGCCTGGAGTGTTCTCAGGGTTGGCACCGGGGAGCTGTTTTTT
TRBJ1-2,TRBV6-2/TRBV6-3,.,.,CASSYWGGYTF,TGTGCCAGCAGTTACTGGGGCGGCTACACCTTC
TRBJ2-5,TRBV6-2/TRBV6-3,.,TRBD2,CASSRPSGSRETQYF,TGTGCCAGCAGTCGCCCTAGCGGGAGTAGAGAGACCCAGTACTTC
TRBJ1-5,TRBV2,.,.,CASSEGGRGGGNQPQHF,TGTGCCAGCAGTGAAGGGGGGCGAGGGGGTGGCAATCAGCCCCAGCATTTT
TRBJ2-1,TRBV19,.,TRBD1,CASSTTGGMNEQFF,TGTGCCAGTAGTACTACAGGGGGCATGAATGAGCAGTTCTTC
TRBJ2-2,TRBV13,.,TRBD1,CASSLAWPGGAESRIRELFF,TGTGCCAGCAGCTTAGCGTGGCCAGGGGGCGCCGAATCCCGAATAAGGGAGCTGTTTTTT
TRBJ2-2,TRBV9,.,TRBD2,CASSVGLARTGELFF,TGTGCCAGCAGCGTAGGACTAGCCAGAACCGGGGAGCTGTTTTTT
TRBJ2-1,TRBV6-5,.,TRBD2,CASSYGLAGGWNEQFF,TGTGCCAGCAGTTACGGGCTAGCGGGAGGGTGGAATGAGCAGTTCTTC
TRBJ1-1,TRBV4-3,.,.,CASSQVGGGTEAFF,TGCGCCAGCAGCCAAGTGGGAGGGGGCACTGAAGCTTTCTTT
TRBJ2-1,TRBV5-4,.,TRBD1,CASSLRQGAYEQFF,TGTGCCAGCAGCTTGCGGCAGGGGGCTTATGAGCAGTTCTTC
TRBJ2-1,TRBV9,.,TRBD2,CASSVRPAGGPWNEQFF,TGTGCCAGCAGCGTACGGCCCGCGGGAGGGCCTTGGAATGAGCAGTTCTTC
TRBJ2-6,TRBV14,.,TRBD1,CASSSSGTGSGANVLTF,TGTGCCAGCAGCTCCTCCGGGACAGGGTCTGGGGCCAACGTCCTGACTTTC
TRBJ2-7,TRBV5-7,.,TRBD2,CASSLVLSGGDEQYF,TGTGCCAGCAGCTTGGTCCTCTCGGGAGGCGACGAGCAGTACTTC
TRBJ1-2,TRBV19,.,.,CASRGELYGYTF,TGTGCGAGCAGGGGAGAACTCTATGGCTACACCTTC
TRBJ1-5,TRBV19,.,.,CASRGGLSNQPQHF,TGTGCCAGTAGGGGAGGACTTTCCAATCAGCCCCAGCATTTT
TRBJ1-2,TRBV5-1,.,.,CASSPSPLVDNYGYTF,TGCGCCAGCAGCCCATCCCCATTAGTCGATAACTATGGCTACACCTTC
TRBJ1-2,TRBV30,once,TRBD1,CAWSDPGTGLGYTF,TGTGCCTGGAGTGACCCCGGGACAGGGTTAGGCTACACCTTC
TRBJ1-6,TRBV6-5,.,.,CASSYGGPNSPLHF,TGTGCCAGCAGCTACGGGGGCCCCAATTCACCCCTCCACTTT
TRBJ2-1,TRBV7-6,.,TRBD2,CASKESGINEQFF,TGTGCCAGCAAGGAAAGCGGGATAAATGAGCAGTTCTTC
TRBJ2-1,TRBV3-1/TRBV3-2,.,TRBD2,CASSLGTRGDNEQFF,TGTGCCAGCAGCCTCGGGACTAGAGGAGACAATGAGCAGTTCTTC
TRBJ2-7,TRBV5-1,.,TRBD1,CASSQGAGLYEQYF,TGCGCCAGCAGCCAGGGGGCGGGCCTCTACGAGCAGTACTTC
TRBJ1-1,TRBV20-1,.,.,CSARGGDAAFF,TGCAGTGCTAGAGGGGGGGATGCAGCTTTCTTT
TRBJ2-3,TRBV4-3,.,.,CASSQDSVSSDTQYF,TGCGCCAGCAGCCAAGATTCCGTGTCGTCGGATACGCAGTATTTT
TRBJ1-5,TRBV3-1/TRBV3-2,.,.,CASSQAGQPQHF,TGTGCCAGCAGCCAAGCGGGTCAGCCCCAGCATTTT
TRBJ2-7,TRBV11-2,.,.,CASSLQIIYEQYF,TGTGCCAGCAGCCTACAGATAATTTACGAGCAGTACTTC
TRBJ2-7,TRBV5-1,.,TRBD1,CASSGQGYDEQYF,TGCGCCAGCAGCGGACAGGGATATGACGAGCAGTACTTC
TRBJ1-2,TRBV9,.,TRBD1,CASSPSGTGYGYTF,TGTGCCAGCAGCCCCTCCGGGACAGGCTATGGCTACACCTTC
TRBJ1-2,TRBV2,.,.,CASRETDQGYTF,TGTGCCAGCAGGGAGACAGATCAGGGCTACACCTTC
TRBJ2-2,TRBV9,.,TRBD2,CASSVGGRAPGELFF,TGTGCCAGCAGCGTAGGCGGGAGGGCCCCCGGGGAGCTGTTTTTT
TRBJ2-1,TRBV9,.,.,CASSVAYREYNEQFF,TGTGCCAGCAGCGTAGCCTACAGAGAGTACAATGAGCAGTTCTTC
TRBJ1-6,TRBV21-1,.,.,CASSKEDREGRDNSPLHF,TGTGCCAGCAGCAAAGAGGACAGGGAAGGAAGAGATAATTCACCCCTCCACTTT
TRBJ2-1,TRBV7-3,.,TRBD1,CASSLRGQQGNEQFF,TGTGCCAGCAGCTTAAGGGGACAGCAGGGTAATGAGCAGTTCTTC
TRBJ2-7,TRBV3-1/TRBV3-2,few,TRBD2,CASRKGVAGGAYEQYF,TGTGCCAGCAGAAAAGGGGTCGCGGGAGGGGCCTACGAGCAGTACTTC
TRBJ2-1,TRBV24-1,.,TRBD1,CAPSETPGQGAYNEQFF,TGTGCCCCCTCCGAAACCCCTGGACAGGGAGCCTACAATGAGCAGTTCTTC
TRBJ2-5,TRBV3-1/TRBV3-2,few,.,CASSRPTSTRETQYF,TGTGCCAGCAGCCGCCCGACTAGTACCAGAGAGACCCAGTACTTC
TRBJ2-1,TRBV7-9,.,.,CASSIEGHNEQFF,TGTGCCAGCTCAATTGAGGGCCACAATGAGCAGTTCTTC
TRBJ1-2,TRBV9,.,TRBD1,CASSVGTGKTNYGYTF,TGTGCCAGCAGCGTAGGGACAGGCAAAACTAACTATGGCTACACCTTC
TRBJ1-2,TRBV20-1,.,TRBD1,CSASDLAGGYGYTF,TGCAGTGCTAGTGATCTAGCAGGGGGTTATGGCTACACCTTC
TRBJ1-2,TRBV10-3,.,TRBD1,CAISVNGPGQEYGYTF,TGTGCCATCAGTGTCAATGGCCCGGGACAGGAATATGGCTACACCTTC
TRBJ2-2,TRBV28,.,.,CASSLLGSFLRANTGELFF,TGTGCCAGCAGTTTATTGGGTAGCTTCCTTCGAGCGAACACCGGGGAGCTGTTTTTT
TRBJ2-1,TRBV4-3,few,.,CASSQDRAMYNEQFF,TGCGCCAGCAGCCAAGACAGGGCGATGTACAATGAGCAGTTCTTC
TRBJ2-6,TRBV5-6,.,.,CASSSYPDSSSGANVLTF,TGTGCCAGCAGCTCATATCCAGACTCAAGCTCTGGGGCCAACGTCCTGACTTTC
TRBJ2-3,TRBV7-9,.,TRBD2,CASSPGLALLGDTQYF,TGTGCCAGCAGCCCGGGACTAGCGCTTCTTGGAGATACGCAGTATTTT
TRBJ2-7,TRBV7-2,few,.,CASSLGVLSFEQYF,TGTGCCAGCAGCTTAGGTGTCTTGTCCTTTGAGCAGTACTTC